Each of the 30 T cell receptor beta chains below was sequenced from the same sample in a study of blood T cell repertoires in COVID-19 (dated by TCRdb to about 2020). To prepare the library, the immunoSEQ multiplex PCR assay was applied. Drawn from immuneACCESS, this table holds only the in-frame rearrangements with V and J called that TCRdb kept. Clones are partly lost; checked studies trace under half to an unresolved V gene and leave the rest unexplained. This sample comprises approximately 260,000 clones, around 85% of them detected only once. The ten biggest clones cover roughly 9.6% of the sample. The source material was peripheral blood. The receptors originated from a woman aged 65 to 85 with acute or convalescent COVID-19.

Written as DNA, the CDR3 is TGTGCCAGCAGCGTAGAAGTCAGGGCCAATGAGCAGTTCTTC. Its translation: CASSVEVRANEQFF. The chain has TRBV9 and TRBJ2-1; D may be TRBD1 (5 bases). The CDR3 sequence is 14 residues long. V lost 0 bases and J 6 bases, leaving 10 bases between the germline ends. Per the germline V gene, CDR1 is SGDLS and CDR2 is YYNGEE.

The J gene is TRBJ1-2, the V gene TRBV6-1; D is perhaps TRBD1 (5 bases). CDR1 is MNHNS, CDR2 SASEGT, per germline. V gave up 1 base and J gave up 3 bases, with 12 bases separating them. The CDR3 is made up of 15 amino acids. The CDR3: CASSEGVGGYYGYTF. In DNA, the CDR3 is TGTGCCAGCAGTGAAGGAGTCGGGGGATACTATGGCTACACCTTC.

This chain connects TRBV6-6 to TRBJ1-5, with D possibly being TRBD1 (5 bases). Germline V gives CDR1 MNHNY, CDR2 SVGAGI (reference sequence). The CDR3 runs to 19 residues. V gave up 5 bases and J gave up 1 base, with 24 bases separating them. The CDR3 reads CASSRFSTDLFSSNQPQHF. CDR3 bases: TGTGCCAGCAGTAGATTCTCGACAGACCTATTTTCGAGCAATCAGCCCCAGCATTTT.

In DNA, the CDR3 is TGTGCCAGCATTCGGGGGGCAGGAAACACTGAAGCTTTCTTT. Its translation is CASIRGAGNTEAFF. The chain is built from TRBV9 and TRBJ1-1, with D possibly TRBD1 on 6 matching bases. Trimming pared 6 bases from V and 2 bases from J, leaving 14 bases between. This CDR3 contains 14 residues. Germline CDR1 and CDR2: SGDLS and YYNGEE.

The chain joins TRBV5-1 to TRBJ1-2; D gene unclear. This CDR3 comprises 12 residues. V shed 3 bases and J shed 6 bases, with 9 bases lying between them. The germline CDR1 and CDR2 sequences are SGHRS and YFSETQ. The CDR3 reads CASSSLHDGYTF. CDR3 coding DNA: TGCGCCAGCAGCTCCTTACACGATGGCTACACCTTC.

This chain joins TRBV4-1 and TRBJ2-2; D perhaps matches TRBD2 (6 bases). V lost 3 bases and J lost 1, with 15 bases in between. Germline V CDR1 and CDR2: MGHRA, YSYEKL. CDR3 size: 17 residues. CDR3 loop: CASSQASSVGNTGELFF. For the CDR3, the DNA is TGCGCCAGCAGCCAGGCGTCTAGCGTTGGGAACACCGGGGAGCTGTTTTTT.

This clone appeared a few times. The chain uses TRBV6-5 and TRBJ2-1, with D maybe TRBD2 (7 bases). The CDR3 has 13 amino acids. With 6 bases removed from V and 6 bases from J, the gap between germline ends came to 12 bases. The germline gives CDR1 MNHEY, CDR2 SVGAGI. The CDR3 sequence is CASSVRGGNEQFF. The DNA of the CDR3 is TGTGCCAGCAGCGTAAGGGGGGGCAATGAGCAGTTCTTC.

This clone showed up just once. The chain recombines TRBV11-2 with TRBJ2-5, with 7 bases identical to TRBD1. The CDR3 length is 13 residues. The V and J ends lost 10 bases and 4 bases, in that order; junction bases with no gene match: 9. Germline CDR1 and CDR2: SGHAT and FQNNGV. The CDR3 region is CATAEGGPETQYF. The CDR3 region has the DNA TGTGCCACCGCGGAAGGGGGCCCAGAGACCCAGTACTTC.

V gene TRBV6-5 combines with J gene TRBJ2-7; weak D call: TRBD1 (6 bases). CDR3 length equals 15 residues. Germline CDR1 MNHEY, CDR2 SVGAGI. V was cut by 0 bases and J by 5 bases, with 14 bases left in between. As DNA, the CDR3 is TGTGCCAGCAGTTACTCTCCAGCACAGGGAAACGAGCAGTACTTC. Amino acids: CASSYSPAQGNEQYF.

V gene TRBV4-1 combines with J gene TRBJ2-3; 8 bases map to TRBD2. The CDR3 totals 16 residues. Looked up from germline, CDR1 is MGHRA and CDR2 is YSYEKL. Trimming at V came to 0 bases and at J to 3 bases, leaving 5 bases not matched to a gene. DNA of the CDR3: TGCGCCAGCAGCCAAGACGGCGGGGGGTGGACAGATACGCAGTATTTT. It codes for CASSQDGGGWTDTQYF.

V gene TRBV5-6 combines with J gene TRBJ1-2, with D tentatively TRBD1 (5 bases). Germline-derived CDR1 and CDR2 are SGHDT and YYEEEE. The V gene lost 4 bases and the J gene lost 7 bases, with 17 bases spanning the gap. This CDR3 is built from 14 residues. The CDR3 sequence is CASSEALPGGGYTF. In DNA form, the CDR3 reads TGTGCCAGCAGCGAAGCCCTTCCGGGGGGTGGCTACACCTTC.

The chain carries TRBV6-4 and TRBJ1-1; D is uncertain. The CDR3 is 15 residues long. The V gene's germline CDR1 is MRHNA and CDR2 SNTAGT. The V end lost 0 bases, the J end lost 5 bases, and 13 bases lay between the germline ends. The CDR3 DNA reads TGTGCCAGCAGTGACTCTCTGGCCACGGGGACTGAAGCTTTCTTT. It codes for CASSDSLATGTEAFF.

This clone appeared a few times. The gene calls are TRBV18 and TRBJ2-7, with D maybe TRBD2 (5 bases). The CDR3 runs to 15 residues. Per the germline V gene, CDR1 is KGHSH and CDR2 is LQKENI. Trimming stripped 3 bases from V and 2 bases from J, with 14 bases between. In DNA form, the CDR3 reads TGTGCCAGCTCACCGATACCACGAGGGACCTACGAGCAGTACTTC. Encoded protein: CASSPIPRGTYEQYF. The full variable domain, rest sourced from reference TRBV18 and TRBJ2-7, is NAGVMQNPRHLVRRRGQEARLRCSPMKGHSHVYWYRQLPEEGLKFMVYLQKENIIDESGMPKERFSAEFPKEGPSILRIQQVVRGDSAAYFCASSPIPRGTYEQYFGPGTRLTVT.

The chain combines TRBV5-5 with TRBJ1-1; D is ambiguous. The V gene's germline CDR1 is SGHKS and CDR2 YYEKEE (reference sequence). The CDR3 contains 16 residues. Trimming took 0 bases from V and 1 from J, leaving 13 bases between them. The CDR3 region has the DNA TGTGCCAGCAGCTTGGGTCCTTCCCGGGGGAACACTGAAGCTTTCTTT. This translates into CASSLGPSRGNTEAFF. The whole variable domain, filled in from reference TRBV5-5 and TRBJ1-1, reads DAGVTQSPTHLIKTRGQQVTLRCSPISGHKSVSWYQQVLGQGPQFIFQYYEKEERGRGNFPDRFSARQFPNYSSELNVNALLLGDSALYLCASSLGPSRGNTEAFFGQGTRLTVV.

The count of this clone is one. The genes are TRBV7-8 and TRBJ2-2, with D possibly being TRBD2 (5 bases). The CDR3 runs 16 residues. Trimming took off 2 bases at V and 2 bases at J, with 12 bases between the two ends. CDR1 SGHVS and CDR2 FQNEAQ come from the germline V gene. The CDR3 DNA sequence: TGTGCCAGCAGCTTACTTTCGGGGATCAACACCGGGGAGCTGTTTTTT. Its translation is CASSLLSGINTGELFF.

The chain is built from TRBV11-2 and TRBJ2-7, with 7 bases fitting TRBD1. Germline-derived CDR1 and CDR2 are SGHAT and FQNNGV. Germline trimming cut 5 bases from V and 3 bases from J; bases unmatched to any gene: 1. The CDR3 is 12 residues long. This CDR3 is CASSRQGYEQYF. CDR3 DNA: TGTGCCAGCAGCCGACAGGGCTACGAGCAGTACTTC.

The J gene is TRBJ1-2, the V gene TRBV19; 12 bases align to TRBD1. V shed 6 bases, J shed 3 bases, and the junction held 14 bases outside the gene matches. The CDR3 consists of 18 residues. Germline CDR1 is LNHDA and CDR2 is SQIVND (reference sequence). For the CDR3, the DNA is TGTGCCAGTAGATCTACCGGGACAGGGGGCTGGAGAGACTATGGCTACACCTTC. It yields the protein CASRSTGTGGWRDYGYTF.

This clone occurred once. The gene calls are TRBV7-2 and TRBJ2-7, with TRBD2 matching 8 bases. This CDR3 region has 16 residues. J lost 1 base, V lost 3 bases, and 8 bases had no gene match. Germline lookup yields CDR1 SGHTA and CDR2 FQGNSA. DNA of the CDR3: TGTGCCAGCAGCTTCCCGGGGGGGGGATCTTCCTACGAGCAGTACTTC. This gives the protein CASSFPGGGSSYEQYF.

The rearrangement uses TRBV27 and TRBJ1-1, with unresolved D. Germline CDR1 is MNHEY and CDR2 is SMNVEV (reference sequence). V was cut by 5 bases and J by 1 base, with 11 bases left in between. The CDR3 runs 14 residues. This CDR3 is CASSPSVPNTEAFF. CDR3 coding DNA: TGTGCCAGCAGTCCCTCTGTTCCGAACACTGAAGCTTTCTTT.

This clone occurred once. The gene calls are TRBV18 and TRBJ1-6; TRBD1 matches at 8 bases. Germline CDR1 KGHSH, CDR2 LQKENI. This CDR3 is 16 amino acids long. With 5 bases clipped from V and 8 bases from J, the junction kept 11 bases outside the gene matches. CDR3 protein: CASSSIPGQAHSPLHF. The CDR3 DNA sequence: TGTGCCAGCTCATCGATTCCGGGACAGGCACATTCACCCCTCCACTTT.

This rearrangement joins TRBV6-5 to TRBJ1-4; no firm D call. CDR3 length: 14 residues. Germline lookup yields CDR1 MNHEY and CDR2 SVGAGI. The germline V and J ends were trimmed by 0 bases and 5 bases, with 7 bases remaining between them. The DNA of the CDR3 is TGTGCCAGCAGTTACTCTGGCGGAAATGAAAAACTGTTTTTT. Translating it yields CASSYSGGNEKLFF.

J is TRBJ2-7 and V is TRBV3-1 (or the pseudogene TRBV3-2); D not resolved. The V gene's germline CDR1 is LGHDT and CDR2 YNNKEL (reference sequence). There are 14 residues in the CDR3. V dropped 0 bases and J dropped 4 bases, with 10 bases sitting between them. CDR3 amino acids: CASSQDRLAYEQYF. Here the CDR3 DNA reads TGTGCCAGCAGCCAAGATCGCCTTGCGTACGAGCAGTACTTC.

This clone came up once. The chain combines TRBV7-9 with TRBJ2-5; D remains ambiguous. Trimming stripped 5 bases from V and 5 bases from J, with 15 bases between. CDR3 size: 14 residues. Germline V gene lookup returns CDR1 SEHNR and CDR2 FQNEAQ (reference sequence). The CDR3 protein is CASSPAGSGETQYF. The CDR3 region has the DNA TGTGCCAGCAGCCCAGCCGGGTCCGGGGAGACCCAGTACTTC. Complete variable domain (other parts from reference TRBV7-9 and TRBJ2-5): DTGVSQNPRHKITKRGQNVTFRCDPISEHNRLYWYRQTLGQGPEFLTYFQNEAQLEKSRLLSDRFSAERPKGSFSTLEIQRTEQGDSAMYLCASSPAGSGETQYFGPGTRLLVL.

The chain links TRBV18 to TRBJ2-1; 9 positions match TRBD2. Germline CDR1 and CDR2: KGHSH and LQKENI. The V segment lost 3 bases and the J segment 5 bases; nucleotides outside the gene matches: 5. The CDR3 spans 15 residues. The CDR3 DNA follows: TGTGCCAGCTCACCCCTAGCGGGGAGTAACAATGAGCAGTTCTTC. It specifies CASSPLAGSNNEQFF.

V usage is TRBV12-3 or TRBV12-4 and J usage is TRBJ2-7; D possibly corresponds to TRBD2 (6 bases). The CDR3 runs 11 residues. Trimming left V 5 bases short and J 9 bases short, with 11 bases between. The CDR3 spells CASSEEGRQYF. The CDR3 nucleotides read TGTGCCAGCAGTGAGGAGGGGCGGCAGTACTTC.

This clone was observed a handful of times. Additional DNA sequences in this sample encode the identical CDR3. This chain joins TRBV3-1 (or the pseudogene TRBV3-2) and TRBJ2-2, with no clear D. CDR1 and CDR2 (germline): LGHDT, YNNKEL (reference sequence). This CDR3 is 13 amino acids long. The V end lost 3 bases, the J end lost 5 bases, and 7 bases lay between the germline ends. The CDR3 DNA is TGTGCCAGCAGCCAGGTCGGGACCGGGGAGCTGTTTTTT. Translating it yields CASSQVGTGELFF.

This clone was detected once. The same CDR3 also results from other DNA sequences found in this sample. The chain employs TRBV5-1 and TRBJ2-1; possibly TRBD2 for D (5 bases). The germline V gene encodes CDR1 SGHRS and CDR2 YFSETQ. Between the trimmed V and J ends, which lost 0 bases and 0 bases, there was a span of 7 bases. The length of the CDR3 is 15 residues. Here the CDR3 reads CASSLGGSSYNEQFF. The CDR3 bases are TGCGCCAGCAGCTTGGGTGGGAGCTCCTACAATGAGCAGTTCTTC. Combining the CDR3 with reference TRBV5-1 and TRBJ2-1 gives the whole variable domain KAGVTQTPRYLIKTRGQQVTLSCSPISGHRSVSWYQQTPGQGLQFLFEYFSETQRNKGNFPGRFSGRQFSNSRSEMNVSTLELGDSALYLCASSLGGSSYNEQFFGPGTRLTVL.

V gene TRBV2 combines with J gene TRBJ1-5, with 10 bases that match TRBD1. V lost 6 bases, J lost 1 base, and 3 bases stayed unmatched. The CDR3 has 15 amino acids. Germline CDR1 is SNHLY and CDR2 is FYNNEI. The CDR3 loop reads CASRRTGGSNQPQHF. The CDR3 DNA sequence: TGTGCCAGCAGGAGGACAGGGGGAAGCAATCAGCCCCAGCATTTT.

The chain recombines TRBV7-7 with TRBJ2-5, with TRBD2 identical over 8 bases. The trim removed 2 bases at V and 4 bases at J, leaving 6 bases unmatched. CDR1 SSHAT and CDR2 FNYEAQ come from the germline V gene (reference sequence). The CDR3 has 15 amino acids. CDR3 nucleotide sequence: TGTGCCAGCAGCTTAATCGGCGGGGGGCCAGAGACCCAGTACTTC. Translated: CASSLIGGGPETQYF.

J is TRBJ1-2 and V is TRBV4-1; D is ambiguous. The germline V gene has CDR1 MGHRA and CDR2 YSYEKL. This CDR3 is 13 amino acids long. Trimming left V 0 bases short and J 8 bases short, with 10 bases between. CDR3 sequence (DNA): TGCGCCAGCAGCCAAGAGGCGGGTCGAGGCTACACCTTC. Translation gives CASSQEAGRGYTF.